This T cell receptor (beta chain) was sequenced for a study of cytomegalovirus exposure and HLA in healthy donors. Study information: The approximately 120 million unique TCR beta sequences, from around 200 million T cells, were found by an earlier analysis.

13 Jbeta primers and 60 Vbeta primers were used for the PCR. Profiled with immunoSEQ multiplex PCR; TCRdb holds only in-frame clones, not every one. Its table records about 110,000 clones. Study results and caveats: According to the study, approximately 150 TCR beta chains were cytomegalovirus-associated.

As to this clone: Its antigen is unidentified.

Germline values: CDR1 MNHEY, CDR2 SMNVEV (reference sequence). This CDR3 contains 14 residues. The V end was cut by 1 base, the J end by 2 bases, with 9 bases between. The chain links TRBV27 to TRBJ2-7, with D perhaps TRBD1 (5 bases). The sample consisted of PBMCs. This receptor was identified in a man under 40 in good health and CMV-seronegative. The CDR3 DNA reads as TGTGCCAGCAGTTTATACCCAGGGCCCTACGAGCAGTACTTC. It yields the protein CASSLYPGPYEQYF.